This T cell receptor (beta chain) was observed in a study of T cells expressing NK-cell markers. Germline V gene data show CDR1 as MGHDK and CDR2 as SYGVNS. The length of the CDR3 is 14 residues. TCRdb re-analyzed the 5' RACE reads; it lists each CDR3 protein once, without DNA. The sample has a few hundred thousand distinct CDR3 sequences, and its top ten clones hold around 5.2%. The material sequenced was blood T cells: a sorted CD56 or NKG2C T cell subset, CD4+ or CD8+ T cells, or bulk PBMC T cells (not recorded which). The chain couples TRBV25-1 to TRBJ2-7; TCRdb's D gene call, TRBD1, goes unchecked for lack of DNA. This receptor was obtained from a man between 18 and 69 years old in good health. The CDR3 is CASSAGTGAYEQYF.